The next 19 T cell receptor beta chains were all read from a single sample in a study of shared clonotypes between healthy human individuals. The table came from immunoSEQ multiplex PCR; TCRdb's copy has only in-frame clones and leaves some out. The sample carries around 990,000 clones, roughly 77% recorded once. Material for sequencing was memory CD4+ T cells from PBMCs. Subset reported: CD45RA-negative fraction. The receptors come from a young man in good health. Some clones in this sample may be carry-over from other donors' samples.

This clone was detected only once. The V call is TRBV10-3, the J call TRBJ1-1; D is perhaps TRBD1 (6 bases). The germline V and J ends were trimmed by 8 bases and 7 bases, with 17 bases remaining between them. CDR3 length: 13 residues. The V gene's germline CDR1 is ENHRY and CDR2 SYGVKD. The CDR3 spells CAIDRGAQGEAFF. The CDR3 bases are TGTGCCATCGATCGGGGGGCGCAAGGTGAAGCTTTCTTT.

The chain combines TRBV29-1 with TRBJ2-1, with no clear D. Germline CDR1 and CDR2: SQVTM and ANQGSEA. Trimming cost V 3 bases and J 3 bases, with 6 bases left between them. CDR3 length equals 12 residues. The CDR3 loop is CSVEVFYNEQFF. The CDR3 DNA sequence: TGCAGCGTTGAGGTCTTCTACAATGAGCAGTTCTTC.

CDR3 loop: CASSRVGTDTQYF. As DNA, the CDR3 is TGTGCCAGCTCGCGGGTTGGGACAGATACGCAGTATTTT. The chain carries TRBV5-6 and TRBJ2-3, with D tentatively TRBD2 (5 bases). CDR3 size: 13 residues. Trimming pared 7 bases from V and 3 bases from J, leaving 12 bases between. CDR1 is SGHDT and CDR2 is YYEEEE in the germline V gene.

The chain uses TRBV30 and TRBJ2-3; unclear D gene. The germline V gene encodes CDR1 GTSNPN and CDR2 SVGIG (reference sequence). This CDR3 comprises 14 residues. The V end lost 1 base, the J end lost 2 bases, and 10 bases lay between the germline ends. The CDR3 coding sequence is TGTGCCTGGAGTGCGCTGGTTTACACAGATACGCAGTATTTT. Its translation is CAWSALVYTDTQYF. The entire variable domain, with the rest obtained from reference TRBV30 and TRBJ2-3, is as follows: SQTIHQWPATLVQPVGSPLSLECTVEGTSNPNLYWYRQAAGRGLQLLFYSVGIGQISSEVPQNLSASRPQDRQFILSSKKLLLSDSGFYLCAWSALVYTDTQYFGPGTRLTVL.

The CDR3 nucleotides are TGTGCCAGCAGTTTAGACGGGCAGGGAGGCTACACCTTC. It yields the protein CASSLDGQGGYTF. The chain uses TRBV27 and TRBJ1-2; D is perhaps TRBD1 (5 bases). CDR3 length: 13 residues. Deletions cut 2 bases from V and 8 bases from J, with 12 bases between. Per germline, CDR1 MNHEY and CDR2 SMNVEV (reference sequence).

Details on this clone: A far larger clone is off by one base, so a read error is likely. Additional DNA sequences in this sample encode the identical CDR3. This chain uses TRBV9 with TRBJ2-3, with D uncertain. V was pared by 2 bases and J by 0 bases, with 7 bases between. Germline V gene sequence: CDR1 SGDLS, CDR2 YYNGEE. This CDR3 region has 14 residues. CDR3 bases: TGTGCCAGCAGCGTGGACCCTAGCACAGATACGCAGTATTTT. It encodes CASSVDPSTDTQYF.

The V and J genes are TRBV7-2 and TRBJ2-7; 12 positions agree with TRBD2. J gave up 6 bases and V 6 bases, and 6 bases lay outside the gene matches. Per germline, CDR1 SGHTA and CDR2 FQGNSA. The length of the CDR3 is 14 residues. CDR3: CASSKGLAGSEQYF. The DNA for the CDR3 is TGTGCCAGCAGTAAAGGACTAGCGGGAAGCGAGCAGTACTTC.

The rearrangement uses TRBV11-3 and TRBJ2-3; 10 bases fit TRBD2. With 1 base clipped from V and 4 bases from J, the junction kept 8 bases outside the gene matches. Germline V gene sequence: CDR1 SGHNT, CDR2 YENEEA. The CDR3 is 17 amino acids. Here the CDR3 reads CASSLGSGRAKADTQYF. In nucleotides, the CDR3 is TGTGCCAGCAGCTTAGGGAGCGGGAGGGCCAAGGCAGATACGCAGTATTTT.

This chain links TRBV27 with TRBJ2-7; unclear D gene. The CDR3 covers 11 residues. Trimming left V 5 bases short and J 5 bases short, with 7 bases between. Germline CDR1 MNHEY, CDR2 SMNVEV (reference sequence). In nucleotides, the CDR3 is TGTGCCAGCAGTCCGCGCGACGAGCAGTACTTC. Translating gives CASSPRDEQYF.

V usage is TRBV5-1 and J usage is TRBJ2-7; D is unclear. Between the trimmed V and J ends, which lost 0 bases and 2 bases, there was a span of 9 bases. The CDR3 runs to 14 residues. Germline lookup yields CDR1 SGHRS and CDR2 YFSETQ. CDR3: CASSLGDFTYEQYF. DNA of the CDR3: TGCGCCAGCAGCTTGGGGGATTTCACCTACGAGCAGTACTTC.

The table lists this clone with many counts. The sample contains more than one DNA sequence encoding this CDR3. This chain connects TRBV2 to TRBJ1-5; D gene ambiguous. Germline CDR1 reads SNHLY; CDR2 reads FYNNEI. The ends were cut back, 3 bases at V and 0 bases at J, with 6 bases in the middle. The CDR3 contains 14 residues. CDR3 protein: CASSDSNSNQPQHF. The DNA of the CDR3 is TGTGCCAGCAGTGACAGCAATAGCAATCAGCCCCAGCATTTT.

The chain couples TRBV10-3 to TRBJ2-7; 12 nucleotides line up with TRBD2. V lost 4 bases to trimming and J lost 5 bases; unmatched junction nucleotides: 6. CDR3 length equals 15 residues. Germline-derived CDR1 and CDR2 are ENHRY and SYGVKD. CDR3 in DNA: TGTGCCATCAGTGGGGCTAGCGGGAGGGGAAACGAGCAGTACTTC. Translated: CAISGASGRGNEQYF.

This chain joins TRBV4-2 and TRBJ1-1, with unresolved D. The V end lost 0 bases, the J end lost 7 bases, and 15 bases lay between the germline ends. CDR1 and CDR2 from the germline V gene are LGHNA and YNFKEQ. The CDR3 length is 15 residues. The CDR3 spells CASSQDIRRFSEAFF. The CDR3 region has the DNA TGTGCCAGCAGCCAAGATATTCGGCGGTTTAGTGAAGCTTTCTTT.

In this sample, this clone turned up a few times. V gene TRBV2 combines with J gene TRBJ2-5, with 8 nucleotides matching TRBD1. Looked up from germline, CDR1 is SNHLY and CDR2 is FYNNEI. Losses at the gene ends were 4 bases for V and 4 bases for J; bases not matched to a gene: 5. The CDR3 contains 14 residues. CDR3 sequence: CASSGNRGTETQYF. The CDR3, as DNA: TGTGCCAGCAGTGGGAACAGGGGGACAGAGACCCAGTACTTC.

The chain combines TRBV5-6 with TRBJ2-5; D assignment may be TRBD1 or TRBD2 (6 bases each). The length of the CDR3 is 15 residues. Germline V lookup: CDR1 SGHDT, CDR2 YYEEEE. V was clipped by 3 bases and J by 0 bases, with 12 bases between them. CDR3: CASSSFGGYQETQYF. CDR3 nucleotides: TGTGCCAGCAGCTCGTTCGGGGGCTACCAAGAGACCCAGTACTTC.

For this clone: It may be a read error: a sequence one base away is much more abundant. This sample includes further DNA sequences coding for the same CDR3. V is TRBV27 and J is TRBJ2-3; TRBD2 might be the D (6 bases). The CDR3 covers 15 residues. The V and J ends lost 5 bases and 4 bases respectively, with 16 bases between them. Germline loops: CDR1 MNHEY, CDR2 SMNVEV (reference sequence). The CDR3, as DNA: TGTGCCAGCAGTCAAGATCTGGGAGGAGCAGATACGCAGTATTTT. The encoded protein is CASSQDLGGADTQYF.

The rearrangement uses TRBV27 and TRBJ1-2; D gene unclear. The CDR3 extends over 13 amino acids. Trimming removed 3 bases from V and 2 bases from J, with 7 bases in between. Germline V gene lookup returns CDR1 MNHEY and CDR2 SMNVEV (reference sequence). In nucleotides, the CDR3 is TGTGCCAGCAGTTTCGCCCTCAACTATGGCTACACCTTC. Translating it yields CASSFALNYGYTF.

CDR3 nucleotide sequence: TGCGCCAGCAGCTTGTACTCCAGCACTGAAGCTTTCTTT. It codes for CASSLYSSTEAFF. The rearrangement joins TRBV5-1 to TRBJ1-1; no clear D gene. The V and J ends lost 1 base and 4 bases respectively, with 8 bases between them. CDR3 length: 13 amino acids. Per germline, CDR1 SGHRS and CDR2 YFSETQ.

This rearrangement joins TRBV4-2 to TRBJ2-3; 12 positions match TRBD2. CDR3 length equals 17 residues. Trimming cost V 3 bases and J 2 bases; bases outside gene matches: 6. Germline CDR1 reads LGHNA; CDR2 reads YNFKEQ. As DNA, the CDR3 is TGTGCCAGCAGCCACCAACTAGCGGGAGGACACACAGATACGCAGTATTTT. This codes for CASSHQLAGGHTDTQYF.